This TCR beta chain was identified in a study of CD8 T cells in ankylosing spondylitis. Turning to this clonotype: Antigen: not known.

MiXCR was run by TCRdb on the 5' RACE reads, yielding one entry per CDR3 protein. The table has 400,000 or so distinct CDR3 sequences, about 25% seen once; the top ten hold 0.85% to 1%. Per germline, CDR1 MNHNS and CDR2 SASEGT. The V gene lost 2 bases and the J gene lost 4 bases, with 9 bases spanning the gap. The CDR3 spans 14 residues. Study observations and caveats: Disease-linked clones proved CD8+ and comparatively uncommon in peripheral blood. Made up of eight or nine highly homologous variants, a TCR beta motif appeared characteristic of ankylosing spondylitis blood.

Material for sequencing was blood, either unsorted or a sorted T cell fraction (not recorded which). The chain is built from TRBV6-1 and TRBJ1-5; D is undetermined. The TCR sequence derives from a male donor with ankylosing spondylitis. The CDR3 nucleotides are TGTGCCAGCAGTGAAATAGGTCGGAATCAGCCCCAGCATTTT. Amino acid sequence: CASSEIGRNQPQHF.